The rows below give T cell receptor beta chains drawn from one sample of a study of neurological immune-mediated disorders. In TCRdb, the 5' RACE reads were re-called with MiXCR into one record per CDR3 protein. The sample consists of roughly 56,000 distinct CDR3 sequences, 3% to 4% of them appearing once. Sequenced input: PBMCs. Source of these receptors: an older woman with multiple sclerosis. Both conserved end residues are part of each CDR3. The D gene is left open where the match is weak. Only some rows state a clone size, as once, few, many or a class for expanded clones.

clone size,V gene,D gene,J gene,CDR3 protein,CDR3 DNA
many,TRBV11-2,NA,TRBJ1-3,CASRGLWRSGNTIYF,TGTGCCAGCAGGGGTCTTTGGCGCTCTGGAAACACCATATATTTT
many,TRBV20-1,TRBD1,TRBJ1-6,CSARASRTGTGVSPLHF,TGCAGTGCTAGAGCCTCTAGAACCGGGACAGGTGTTTCACCCCTCCACTTT
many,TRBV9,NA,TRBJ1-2,CASSPALDKNGYTF,TGTGCCAGCAGCCCGGCCCTGGACAAAAATGGCTACACCTTC
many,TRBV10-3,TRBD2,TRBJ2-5,CATQTPTSGQETQYF,TGTGCCACTCAAACCCCCACTAGCGGACAAGAGACCCAGTACTTC
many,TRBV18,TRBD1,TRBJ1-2,CASSPYPQGASLSGYTF,TGTGCCAGCTCACCTTACCCACAGGGGGCTTCCCTTAGTGGCTACACCTTC
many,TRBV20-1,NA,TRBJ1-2,CSARHYGYTF,TGCAGTGCTAGGCACTATGGCTACACCTTC
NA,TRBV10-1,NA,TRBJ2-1,CASSVSHYNEQFF,TGCGCCAGCAGTGTTAGCCACTACAATGAGCAGTTCTTC
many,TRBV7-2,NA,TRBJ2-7,CASSHGTSWQYF,TGTGCCAGCAGCCACGGGACTTCCTGGCAGTACTTC
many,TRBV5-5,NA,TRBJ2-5,CASRSPGQETQYF,TGTGCCAGCAGATCCCCAGGACAAGAGACCCAGTACTTC
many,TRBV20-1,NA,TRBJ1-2,CSASQPSTYGYTF,TGCAGTGCTAGCCAGCCGTCAACTTATGGCTACACCTTC
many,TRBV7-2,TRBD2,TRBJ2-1,CASSFDREGNEQFF,TGTGCCAGCAGCTTTGATAGGGAGGGCAATGAGCAGTTCTTC
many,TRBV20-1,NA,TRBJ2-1,CSARDWKTLKEQFF,TGCAGTGCTAGAGATTGGAAGACTCTCAAAGAGCAGTTCTTC
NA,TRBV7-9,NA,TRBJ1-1,CASLGLNGVGTEAFF,TGTGCCAGCCTAGGACTCAACGGGGTGGGCACTGAAGCTTTCTTT
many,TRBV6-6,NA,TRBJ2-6,CASSQRAGVDAGANVLTF,TGTGCCAGCAGCCAACGCGCGGGTGTGGATGCTGGGGCCAACGTCCTGACTTTC
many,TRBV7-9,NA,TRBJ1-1,CASSLYMRSTEAFF,TGTGCCAGCAGCTTATATATGAGGAGCACTGAAGCTTTCTTT
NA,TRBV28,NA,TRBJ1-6,CASNPPGNNSPLHF,TGTGCCAGCAACCCCCCGGGTAATAATTCACCCCTCCACTTT
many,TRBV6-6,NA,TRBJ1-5,CASSYSRGSNQPQHF,TGTGCCAGCAGTTACAGTCGGGGAAGCAATCAGCCCCAGCATTTT
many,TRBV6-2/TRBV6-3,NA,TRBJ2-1,CASSGPSAEQFF,TGTGCCAGCAGTGGCCCTAGCGCCGAGCAGTTCTTC
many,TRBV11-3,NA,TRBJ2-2,CASSLGGRVLSTGGELFF,TGTGCCAGCAGCTTAGGCGGTAGAGTACTTAGCACCGGCGGGGAGCTGTTTTTT
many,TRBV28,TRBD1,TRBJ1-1,CASKWTGVNTEAFF,TGTGCCAGCAAATGGACAGGGGTGAACACTGAAGCTTTCTTT
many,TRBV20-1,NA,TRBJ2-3,CSAPDNLGGDTQYF,TGCAGTGCACCGGACAACCTTGGAGGGGATACGCAGTATTTT
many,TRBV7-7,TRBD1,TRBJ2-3,CASSLGDRGSTDTQYF,TGTGCTAGCAGCTTAGGGGACAGGGGTAGCACAGATACGCAGTATTTT
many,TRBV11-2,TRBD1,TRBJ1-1,CASNQIQGASVAFF,TGTGCCAGCAACCAAATACAGGGGGCTTCTGTTGCTTTCTTT
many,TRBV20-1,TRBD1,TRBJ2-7,CSASRDRGNEQYF,TGCAGTGCTAGCCGGGACAGGGGTAATGAGCAGTACTTC
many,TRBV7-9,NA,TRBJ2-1,CASSLVERVPYNEQFF,TGTGCCAGCAGCTTAGTAGAGCGGGTCCCCTACAATGAGCAGTTCTTC
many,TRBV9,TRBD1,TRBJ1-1,CASSVVTGGNMNTEAFF,TGTGCCAGCAGCGTAGTAACAGGGGGTAACATGAACACTGAAGCTTTCTTT
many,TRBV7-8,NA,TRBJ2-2,CASTIGYTGELFF,TGTGCCAGCACCATCGGCTACACCGGGGAGCTGTTTTTT
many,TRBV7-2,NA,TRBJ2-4,CASSLGYGGGRSIQYF,TGTGCCAGCAGCTTAGGCTATGGGGGGGGCCGGAGCATTCAGTACTTC
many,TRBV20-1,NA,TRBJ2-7,CSARAGGTTYEQYF,TGCAGTGCCAGGGCAGGGGGGACTACCTACGAGCAGTACTTC
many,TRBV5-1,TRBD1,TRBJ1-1,CASSSTSGGRTEAFF,TGCGCCAGCAGCTCAACGTCAGGGGGGAGGACTGAAGCTTTCTTT
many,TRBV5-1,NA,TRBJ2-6,CASSSLGDISSGANVLTF,TGCGCCAGCAGCTCGTTGGGGGACATAAGCTCTGGGGCCAACGTCCTGACTTTC
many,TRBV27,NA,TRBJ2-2,CASSLQTRTGELFF,TGTGCCAGCAGTTTACAAACCCGCACCGGGGAGCTGTTTTTT
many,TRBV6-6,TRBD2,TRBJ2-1,CASKLLAANEQFF,TGTGCCAGCAAACTACTAGCGGCCAATGAGCAGTTCTTC
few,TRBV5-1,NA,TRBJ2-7,CASSLSLAGPTKEQYF,TGCGCCAGCAGCTTGTCCCTGGCAGGCCCAACCAAAGAGCAGTACTTC
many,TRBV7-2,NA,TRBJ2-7,CASSLGRVSYEQYF,TGTGCCAGCAGCTTAGGCAGGGTCTCCTACGAGCAGTACTTC
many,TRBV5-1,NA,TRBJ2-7,CASSPYLETADLGDEQYF,TGCGCCAGCAGCCCCTACCTCGAGACAGCGGACCTTGGCGACGAGCAGTACTTC
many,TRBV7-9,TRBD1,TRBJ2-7,CASSKTRGTAYEQYF,TGTGCCAGCAGCAAAACCCGTGGGACAGCTTACGAGCAGTACTTC
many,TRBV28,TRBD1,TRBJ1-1,CASSSQGAGDTEAFF,TGTGCCAGCAGTTCTCAGGGGGCGGGTGACACTGAAGCTTTCTTT
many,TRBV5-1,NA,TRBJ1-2,CASSFYSYGYTF,TGCGCCAGCAGCTTCTACAGCTATGGCTACACCTTC
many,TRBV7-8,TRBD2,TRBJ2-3,CASSLAALAGADTQYF,TGTGCCAGCAGCTTAGCAGCTCTAGCGGGGGCAGATACGCAGTATTTT